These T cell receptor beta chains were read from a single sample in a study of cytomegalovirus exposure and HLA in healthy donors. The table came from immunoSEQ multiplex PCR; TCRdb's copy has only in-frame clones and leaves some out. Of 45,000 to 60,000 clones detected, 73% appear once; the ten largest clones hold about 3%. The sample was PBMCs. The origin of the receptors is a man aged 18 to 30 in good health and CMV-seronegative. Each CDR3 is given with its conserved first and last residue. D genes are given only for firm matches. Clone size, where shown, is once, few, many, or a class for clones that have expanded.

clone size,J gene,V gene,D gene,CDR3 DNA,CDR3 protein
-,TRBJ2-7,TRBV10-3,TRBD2,TGTGCCATCAGCCCTTCCGGCGGGAGGGGCTCCTACGAGCAGTACTTC,CAISPSGGRGSYEQYF
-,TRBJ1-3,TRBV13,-,TGTGCCAGCAGCTCGAGCCCGGTGTTCGGAAACACCATATATTTT,CASSSSPVFGNTIYF
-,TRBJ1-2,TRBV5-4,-,TGTGCCAGCAGCCCCCCGGCCAGGGTAGATGGCTACACCTTC,CASSPPARVDGYTF
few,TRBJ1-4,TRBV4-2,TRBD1,TGTGCCAGCAGCCAAGAGGACAGGGTGAATGAAAAACTGTTTTTT,CASSQEDRVNEKLFF
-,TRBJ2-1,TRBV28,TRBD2,TGTGCCAGCAGAGGGGACTACTACAATGAGCAGTTCTTC,CASRGDYYNEQFF
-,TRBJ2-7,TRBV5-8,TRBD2,TGTGCCAGCAGCGGGCTGCTAGCGGAACTATACGAGCAGTACTTC,CASSGLLAELYEQYF
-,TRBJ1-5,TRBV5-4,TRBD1,TGTGCCAGCAGCTTAGGGACAGATAGCAATCAGCCCCAGCATTTT,CASSLGTDSNQPQHF
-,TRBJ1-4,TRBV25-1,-,TGTGCCAGCAGTGGTAGCAAAAAACTGTTTTTT,CASSGSKKLFF
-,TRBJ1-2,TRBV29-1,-,TGCAGCGGGGGAGGGCGGAACTATGGCTACACCTTC,CSGGGRNYGYTF
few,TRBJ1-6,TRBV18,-,TGTGCCAGCTCGCGTGACACTTCCCATTCACCCCTCCACTTT,CASSRDTSHSPLHF
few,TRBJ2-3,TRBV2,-,TGTGCCAGCAGGAAGACAGTCCTAGGAGATACGCAGTATTTT,CASRKTVLGDTQYF
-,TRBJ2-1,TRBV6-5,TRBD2,TGTGCCAGCGGCGGGAGATCCTACAATGAGCAGTTCTTC,CASGGRSYNEQFF
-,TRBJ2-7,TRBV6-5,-,TGTGCCAGCAGTTACGGGGGGACCACCTACGAGCAGTACTTC,CASSYGGTTYEQYF
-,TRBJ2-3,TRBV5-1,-,TGCGCCAGCAGCCGGGACACAGATACGCAGTATTTT,CASSRDTDTQYF
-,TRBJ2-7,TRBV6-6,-,TGTGCCAGCATCTCTAGGAAGGGGTACTCCTACGAGCAGTACTTC,CASISRKGYSYEQYF
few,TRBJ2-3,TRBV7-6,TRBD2,TGTGCCAGCAGCCCTAGCGGGGGGGTTACAGATACGCAGTATTTT,CASSPSGGVTDTQYF
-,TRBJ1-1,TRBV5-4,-,TGTGCCAGCAGCTCCCCAGGCGTTTTTAGCACTGAAGCTTTCTTT,CASSSPGVFSTEAFF
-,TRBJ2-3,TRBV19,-,TGTGCCAGTAGTATTTCCTTTACATCCTCCTGGGGGGGGCGGGAAGATACGCAGTATTTT,CASSISFTSSWGGREDTQYF
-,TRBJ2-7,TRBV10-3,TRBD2,TGTGCCATCAGTGACTCAGCTAGCGGCTCCTACGAGCAGTACTTC,CAISDSASGSYEQYF
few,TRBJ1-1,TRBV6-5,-,TGTGCCAGCAGTCCTAGGACAGACGAAGCTTTCTTT,CASSPRTDEAFF
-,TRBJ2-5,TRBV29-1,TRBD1,TGCAGCGTTGAAGATTTCGCAGGGGGTGTCCAAGAGACCCAGTACTTC,CSVEDFAGGVQETQYF
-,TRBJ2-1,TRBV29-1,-,TGCAGCGTTGCCGGGCAGGGGCGGAATGAGCAGTTCTTC,CSVAGQGRNEQFF
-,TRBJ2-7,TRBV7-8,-,TGTGCCAGCAGCTCCCAGGGGAGCGAGCAGTACTTC,CASSSQGSEQYF
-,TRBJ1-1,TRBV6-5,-,TGTGCCAGCAGGTTATACAGGGATACCACTGAAGCTTTCTTT,CASRLYRDTTEAFF
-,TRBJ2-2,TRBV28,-,TGTGCCAGCAGCCCGGTTCCCGGGGAGCTGTTTTTT,CASSPVPGELFF
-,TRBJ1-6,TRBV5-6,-,TGTGCCAGCAGGTGGCGTGGAAACAGTCGCAATTCACCCCTCCACTTT,CASRWRGNSRNSPLHF
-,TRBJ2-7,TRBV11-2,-,TGTGCCAGCAGCTTGGCTAGAATTTTCTACGAGCAGTACTTC,CASSLARIFYEQYF
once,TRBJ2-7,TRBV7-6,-,TGTGCCAGCAGCTTAGGTAGCGGCTACGAGCAGTACTTC,CASSLGSGYEQYF
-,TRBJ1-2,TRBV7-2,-,TGTGCCAGCAGCTTTAGTCTGAACTATGGCTACACCTTC,CASSFSLNYGYTF
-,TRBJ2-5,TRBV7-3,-,TGTGCCAGCAGCTTAGGACAGTGGGGGGAGACCCAGTACTTC,CASSLGQWGETQYF
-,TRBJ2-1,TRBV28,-,TGTGCCAGCAGTTTAAGGAGGGGCCAGTTCTTC,CASSLRRGQFF
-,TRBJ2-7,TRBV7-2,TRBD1,TGTGCCAGCAGAAATCAGGGACAGGGTTACGAGCAGTACTTC,CASRNQGQGYEQYF
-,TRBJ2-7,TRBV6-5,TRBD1,TGTGCCAGCGCCGAGGGGGCCGCCTACGAGCAGTACTTC,CASAEGAAYEQYF
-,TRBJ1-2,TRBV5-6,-,TGTGCCAGCAGCTTGCTTCAGAACTATGGCTACACCTTC,CASSLLQNYGYTF
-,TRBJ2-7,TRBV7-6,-,TGTGCCAGCAGCCCAGGGGTAAGGGGCCACGAGCAGTACTTC,CASSPGVRGHEQYF
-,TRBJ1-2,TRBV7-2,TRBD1,TGTGCCAGCAGCTTAGGGACAGGGTCGGCTGGCTACACCTTC,CASSLGTGSAGYTF
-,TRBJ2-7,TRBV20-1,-,TGCAGTGCTAGGACCGGGGAAGAGCAGTACTTC,CSARTGEEQYF